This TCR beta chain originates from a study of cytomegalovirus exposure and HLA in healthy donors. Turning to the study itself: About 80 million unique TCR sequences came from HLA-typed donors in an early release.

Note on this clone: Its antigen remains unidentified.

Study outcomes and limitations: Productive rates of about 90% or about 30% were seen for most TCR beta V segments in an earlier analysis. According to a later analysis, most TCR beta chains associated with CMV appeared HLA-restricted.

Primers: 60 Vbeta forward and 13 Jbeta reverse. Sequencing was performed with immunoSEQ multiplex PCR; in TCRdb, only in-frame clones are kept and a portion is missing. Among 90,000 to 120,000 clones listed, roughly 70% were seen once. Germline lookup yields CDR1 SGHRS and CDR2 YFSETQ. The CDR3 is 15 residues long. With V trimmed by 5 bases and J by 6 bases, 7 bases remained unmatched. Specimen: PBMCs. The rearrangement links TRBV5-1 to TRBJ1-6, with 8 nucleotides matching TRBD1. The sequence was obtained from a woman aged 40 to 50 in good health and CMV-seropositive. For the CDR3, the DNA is TGCGCCAGCAGGGCGACAGGGGCATTTAATTCACCCCTCCACTTT. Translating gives CASRATGAFNSPLHF.